The 23 T cell receptor beta chains below all came from one sample that was sequenced in a study of shared clonotypes between healthy human individuals. Here immunoSEQ multiplex PCR was the method, and the copy in TCRdb shows in-frame clones only, minus some. The sample gives 1 million to 1.2 million clones, about 72% of which show up once; roughly 0.82% is in the top ten. The sample consisted of memory CD4+ T cells from PBMCs. Subset denoted: CD45RA-negative fraction. The receptor source for this set is a man aged 18 to 30 in good health. Some clones in this sample may be carry-over from other donors' samples.

This chain uses TRBV27 with TRBJ2-2, with D possibly being TRBD2 (5 bases). Trimming took off 1 base at V and 0 bases at J, with 6 bases between the two ends. Looked up from germline, CDR1 is MNHEY and CDR2 is SMNVEV (reference sequence). The CDR3 has 15 amino acids. In DNA, the CDR3 is TGTGCCAGCAGTTTATACGGGACGAACACCGGGGAGCTGTTTTTT. Protein: CASSLYGTNTGELFF.

The CDR3 protein is CASSVAPYNEQFF. The CDR3 region has the DNA TGTGCCAGCAGCGTCGCCCCCTACAATGAGCAGTTCTTC. This sequence joins TRBV6-1 and TRBJ2-1; D call uncertain. Germline CDR1 and CDR2: MNHNS and SASEGT. This CDR3 spans 13 amino acids. V gave up 6 bases and J gave up 2 bases, with 8 bases separating them.

There are many counts of this clone. The rearrangement links TRBV5-6 to TRBJ2-6; 9 bases align to TRBD2. Germline assignment: CDR1 SGHDT and CDR2 YYEEEE. Trimming at V came to 6 bases and at J to 1 base, leaving 8 bases not matched to a gene. The CDR3 length is 17 residues. The CDR3 DNA reads TGTGCCAGCACGGCTGCGCGGGAGGGGTCTGGGGCCAACGTCCTGACTTTC. It yields the protein CASTAAREGSGANVLTF.

The gene calls are TRBV7-6 and TRBJ2-2, with a weak D call TRBD2 (5 bases). V lost 6 bases to trimming and J lost 4 bases, with 18 bases between them. Germline V gives CDR1 SGHVS, CDR2 FNYEAQ. The CDR3 is 16 residues long. The CDR3 here is CASSVEGGLITGELFF. CDR3 DNA sequence: TGTGCCAGCAGTGTAGAGGGTGGGCTTATCACCGGGGAGCTGTTTTTT.

The chain has TRBV28 and TRBJ2-4, with a weak D call TRBD2 (5 bases). The CDR3 covers 13 residues. Per the germline V gene, CDR1 is MDHEN and CDR2 is SYDVKM. Trimming pared 3 bases from V and 6 bases from J, leaving 9 bases between. Here the CDR3 reads CASSLRAGNIQYF. CDR3 nucleotides: TGTGCCAGCAGTTTGCGGGCGGGAAACATTCAGTACTTC.

The chain employs TRBV5-1 and TRBJ1-2, with 8 nucleotides matching TRBD1. Per the germline V gene, CDR1 is SGHRS and CDR2 is YFSETQ. Trimming removed 5 bases from V and 8 bases from J; junction bases left unmatched: 14. This CDR3 is 15 amino acids long. The CDR3 spells CASRESTGADGGYTF. As DNA, the CDR3 is TGCGCCAGCAGAGAATCGACAGGGGCCGATGGAGGCTACACCTTC.

V gene TRBV19 combines with J gene TRBJ1-5; D call uncertain. The CDR3 spans 12 residues. V dropped 3 bases and J dropped 9 bases, with 9 bases sitting between them. Germline V CDR1 and CDR2: LNHDA, SQIVND (reference sequence). The CDR3 reads CASSMGRWPQHF. The CDR3 nucleotides are TGTGCCAGTAGTATGGGGAGGTGGCCCCAGCATTTT.

V and J are TRBV2 and TRBJ2-1; D may correspond to TRBD1 or TRBD2 (5 bases each). Germline CDR1 is SNHLY and CDR2 is FYNNEI. Trimming pared 4 bases from V and 8 bases from J, leaving 12 bases between. The CDR3 covers 13 residues. As DNA, the CDR3 is TGTGCCAGCAGTGTGCGCAGGGACGATGAGCAGTTCTTC. This translates into CASSVRRDDEQFF.

This chain joins TRBV4-2 and TRBJ2-3; D gene uncertain. The CDR3 extends over 15 amino acids. CDR1 and CDR2 from the germline V gene are LGHNA and YNFKEQ. The ends were cut back, 0 bases at V and 5 bases at J, with 12 bases in the middle. CDR3 protein: CASSQDWRGGDTQYF. The CDR3 nucleotides are TGTGCCAGCAGCCAAGATTGGCGAGGCGGAGATACGCAGTATTTT.

The chain joins TRBV28 to TRBJ1-2, with D tentatively TRBD1 (6 bases). The CDR3 loop spans 14 amino acids. The V end was cut by 3 bases, the J end by 9 bases, with 17 bases between. The germline CDR1 and CDR2 sequences are MDHEN and SYDVKM. Written as DNA, the CDR3 is TGTGCCAGCAGTTTTCTGGGGGCGGATAGGAGCTACACCTTC. Translated, it gives CASSFLGADRSYTF.

There are a few counts of this clone. CDR3 bases: TGTGCCAGCAGCCCACGACTAGCGGGAGACGTTAACACCGGGGAGCTGTTTTTT. Residues: CASSPRLAGDVNTGELFF. This rearrangement joins TRBV7-3 to TRBJ2-2, with TRBD2 identical over 12 bases. CDR3 length: 18 amino acids. V lost 5 bases to trimming and J lost 2 bases; unmatched junction nucleotides: 9. Germline assignment: CDR1 SGHTA and CDR2 FQGTGA.

This clone was recorded once. The chain combines TRBV7-6 with TRBJ2-2, with 7 bases lining up with TRBD1. Germline-derived CDR1 and CDR2 are SGHVS and FNYEAQ. This CDR3 is 16 amino acids long. The trim removed 2 bases at V and 1 base at J, leaving 4 bases unmatched. The CDR3 DNA sequence: TGTGCCAGCAGCTTATTAGGGGGCGGGAACACCGGGGAGCTGTTTTTT. This codes for CASSLLGGGNTGELFF.

This clone was observed a few times. Other nucleotide sequences from this sample produce the same CDR3. The chain employs TRBV5-1 and TRBJ2-3; TRBD1 is a possible D gene (6 bases). This CDR3 is 13 amino acids long. Trimming pared 1 base from V and 4 bases from J, leaving 7 bases between. The V gene's germline CDR1 is SGHRS and CDR2 YFSETQ. CDR3 sequence (DNA): TGCGCCAGCAGCTTGCAGGGGTCAGATACGCAGTATTTT. This encodes CASSLQGSDTQYF.

This chain connects TRBV5-1 to TRBJ1-5; perhaps TRBD1 as D (5 bases). Germline lookup yields CDR1 SGHRS and CDR2 YFSETQ. Between the trimmed V and J ends, which lost 1 base and 3 bases, there was a span of 11 bases. CDR3 length equals 15 residues. The CDR3 DNA is TGCGCCAGCAGCTTGTCGGGGCTATACAATCAGCCCCAGCATTTT. This sequence encodes CASSLSGLYNQPQHF.

The chain has TRBV10-1 and TRBJ2-4, with D uncertain. The CDR3 sequence is 18 residues long. Deletions cut 9 bases from V and 0 bases from J, with 24 bases between. The V gene's germline CDR1 is WNHNN and CDR2 SYGVQD (reference sequence). CDR3 coding DNA: TGCGCCAGACCATCCCCAAGCCCCCAAATACTAGCCAAAAACATTCAGTACTTC. It translates to CARPSPSPQILAKNIQYF.

This clone came up once. The chain couples TRBV20-1 to TRBJ1-2; D is ambiguous. The CDR3 loop spans 11 amino acids. Germline assignment: CDR1 DFQATT and CDR2 SNEGSKA (reference sequence). V was cut by 5 bases and J by 2 bases, with 6 bases left in between. The CDR3 nucleotides read TGCAGTGCTGTATGGAACTATGGCTACACCTTC. Translating it yields CSAVWNYGYTF.

This clone came up a few times. The same CDR3 arises from other DNA sequences in this sample as well. The rearrangement joins TRBV5-6 to TRBJ1-2; D possibly corresponds to TRBD1 (6 bases). CDR1 is SGHDT, CDR2 YYEEEE, per germline. There are 15 residues in the CDR3. Trimming took off 4 bases at V and 4 bases at J, with 17 bases between the two ends. CDR3 sequence: CASSRETRGVYGYTF. Here the CDR3 DNA reads TGTGCCAGCAGCCGTGAGACCAGGGGAGTCTATGGCTACACCTTC.

The genes are TRBV18 and TRBJ2-1, with 11 bases lining up with TRBD2. The CDR3 has 16 amino acids. Germline CDR1 reads KGHSH; CDR2 reads LQKENI. V lost 3 bases, J lost 9 bases, and 10 bases stayed unmatched. The CDR3 coding sequence is TGTGCCAGCTCACCCATACTAGCGGGAGCGGAGGGTGAGCAGTTCTTC. Translating gives CASSPILAGAEGEQFF.

CDR3: CASSERSRLEAFF. The CDR3, as DNA: TGTGCCAGCAGTGAACGATCCCGGCTTGAAGCTTTCTTT. The chain recombines TRBV6-1 with TRBJ1-1; D unclear. This CDR3 comprises 13 residues. Germline values: CDR1 MNHNS, CDR2 SASEGT. Trimming stripped 2 bases from V and 7 bases from J, with 11 bases between.

Details on this clone: This sequence is one base from a far larger clone and is likely a read error. The CDR3 nucleotides read TGTGCCAGCAGCCCGGGGGGGGAGGCTCGGCCCCAGCATTTT. Residues: CASSPGGEARPQHF. The rearrangement joins TRBV2 to TRBJ1-5; weak D call: TRBD1 (5 bases). Trimming left V 6 bases short and J 9 bases short, with 18 bases between. The CDR3 loop spans 14 amino acids. CDR1 is SNHLY, CDR2 FYNNEI, per germline.

The rearrangement joins TRBV2 to TRBJ1-5; no firm D call. Germline-derived CDR1 and CDR2 are SNHLY and FYNNEI. With 7 bases removed from V and 0 bases from J, the gap between germline ends came to 10 bases. The CDR3 spans 14 residues. The DNA of the CDR3 is TGTGCCAGCAATGGGCTGTATAGCAATCAGCCCCAGCATTTT. As protein: CASNGLYSNQPQHF.

The chain recombines TRBV4-3 with TRBJ2-1, with TRBD1 as a possible D gene (6 bases). Germline values: CDR1 LGHNA, CDR2 YSLEER. The CDR3 contains 14 residues. V was trimmed by 1 base and J by 11 bases, leaving 15 bases between them. The CDR3 reads CASSQGGLGAKQFF. The CDR3 DNA follows: TGCGCCAGCAGCCAAGGGGGGCTCGGGGCGAAGCAGTTCTTC.

This clone was observed a handful of times. DNA for the CDR3: TGCGCCAGCAGTCAACCGGGACAGGATGCTCCTTCGATCTACGAGCAGTACTTC. Translated: CASSQPGQDAPSIYEQYF. The chain is built from TRBV23-1 and TRBJ2-7; 8 bases map to TRBD1. TRBV23-1 is identified as an open reading frame with a role that is uncertain. After removal of 2 bases from V and 3 bases from J, the junction contained 15 bases not matched to a gene. The CDR3 contains 18 residues.